This T cell receptor (beta chain) appears in the sequencing data of a study of blood T cell repertoires in COVID-19. Across the study: Sites across the United States, Italy and Spain contributed samples from acute and convalescent COVID-19.

This CDR3 has 16 residues. Per the germline V gene, CDR1 is MNHEY and CDR2 is SMNVEV (reference sequence). The germline V and J ends were trimmed by 2 bases and 4 bases, with 15 bases remaining between them. Some clones are missing from TCRdb's copy, which holds only in-frame ones; the method was immunoSEQ multiplex PCR. The table shows more than 70,000 clones, with 70% to 90% occurring only once. The receptor was derived from a woman older than 75 with acute or convalescent COVID-19. Sequencing was performed on peripheral blood. V gene TRBV27 combines with J gene TRBJ2-1, with D possibly matching TRBD2 (6 bases). The CDR3 nucleotides are TGTGCCAGCAGTTTAAAGCCGGGGGTGGTTTACAATGAGCAGTTCTTC. Amino acids: CASSLKPGVVYNEQFF.